This TCR beta chain was retrieved from a study of blood T cells in healthy people across ages. A second 7 to 11 cycle PCR used barcoded and J-beta primers. In TCRdb, the 5' RACE reads were re-called with MiXCR into one record per CDR3 protein. Of 600,000 or so distinct CDR3 sequences in the sample, approximately 30% were seen once. V lost 1 base and J 7 bases, leaving 17 bases between the germline ends. The CDR3 extends over 16 amino acids. In germline, CDR1 is LNHNV, CDR2 YYDKDF (reference sequence). This TCR was recovered from a woman of 80 years or more in good health. The sequenced sample was blood. The V gene is TRBV15, the J gene TRBJ1-5; possibly TRBD1 for D (5 bases). In DNA, the CDR3 is TGTGCCACCAGCAGAGGTGGGGGGGTTATCCCCCAGCCCCAGCATTTT. It is translated as CATSRGGGVIPQPQHF.